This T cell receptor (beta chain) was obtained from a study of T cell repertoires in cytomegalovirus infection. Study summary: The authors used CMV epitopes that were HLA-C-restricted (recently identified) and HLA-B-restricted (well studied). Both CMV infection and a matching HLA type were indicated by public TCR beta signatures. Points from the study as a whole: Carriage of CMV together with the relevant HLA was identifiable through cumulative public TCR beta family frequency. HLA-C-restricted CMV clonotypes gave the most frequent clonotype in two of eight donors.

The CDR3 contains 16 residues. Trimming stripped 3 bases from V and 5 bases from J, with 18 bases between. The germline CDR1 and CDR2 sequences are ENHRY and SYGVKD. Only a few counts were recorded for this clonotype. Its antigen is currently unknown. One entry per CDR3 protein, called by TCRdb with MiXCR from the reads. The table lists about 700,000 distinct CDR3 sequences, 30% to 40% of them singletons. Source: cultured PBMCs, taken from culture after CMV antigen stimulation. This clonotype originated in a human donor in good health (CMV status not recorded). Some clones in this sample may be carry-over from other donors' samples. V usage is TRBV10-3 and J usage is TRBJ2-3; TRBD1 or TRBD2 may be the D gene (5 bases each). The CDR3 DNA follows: TGTGCCATCAGTGACATGGGGGAGATTGGCAGAGATACGCAGTATTTT. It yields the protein CAISDMGEIGRDTQYF.